This note documents a single T cell receptor beta chain sequence. The sample originates from a study of metastatic and nonmetastatic thyroid tumors. All patients reached thyroid surgery having received no treatment beforehand. TCRdb reprocessed the PCR reads via MiXCR. Among 30,000 to 40,000 clones listed, about 30% were seen once. CDR3 length: 15 amino acids. The V gene's germline CDR1 is KGHSH and CDR2 LQKENI. V shed 6 bases and J 3 bases; nucleotides not matched to a gene: 10. The clonotype originates from a female donor with papillary thyroid cancer or a benign thyroid nodule (not recorded which). Some clones in this sample may be carry-over from other donors' samples. The sample consisted of tumor tissue. V gene TRBV18 combines with J gene TRBJ1-2, with 7 bases lining up with TRBD1. CDR3: CASSPGQRRDYGYTF. CDR3 sequence (DNA): TGTGCCAGCTCGCCGGGACAGAGGAGGGACTATGGCTACACCTTC.